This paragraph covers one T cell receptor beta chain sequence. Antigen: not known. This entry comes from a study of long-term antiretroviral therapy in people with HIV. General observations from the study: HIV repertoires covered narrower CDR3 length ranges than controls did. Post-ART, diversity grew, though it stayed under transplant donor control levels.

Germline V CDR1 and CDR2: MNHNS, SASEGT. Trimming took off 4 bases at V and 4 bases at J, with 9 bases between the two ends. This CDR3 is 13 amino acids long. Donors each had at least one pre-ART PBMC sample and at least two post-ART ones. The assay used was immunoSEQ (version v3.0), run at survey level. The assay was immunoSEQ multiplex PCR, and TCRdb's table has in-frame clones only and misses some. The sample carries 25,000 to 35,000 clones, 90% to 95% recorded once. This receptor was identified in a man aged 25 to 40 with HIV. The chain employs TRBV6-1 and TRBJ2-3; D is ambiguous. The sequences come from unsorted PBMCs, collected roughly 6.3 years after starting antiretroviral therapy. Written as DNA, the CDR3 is TGTGCCAGCAGTGTTGGTTCCCCAGATACGCAGTATTTT. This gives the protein CASSVGSPDTQYF.